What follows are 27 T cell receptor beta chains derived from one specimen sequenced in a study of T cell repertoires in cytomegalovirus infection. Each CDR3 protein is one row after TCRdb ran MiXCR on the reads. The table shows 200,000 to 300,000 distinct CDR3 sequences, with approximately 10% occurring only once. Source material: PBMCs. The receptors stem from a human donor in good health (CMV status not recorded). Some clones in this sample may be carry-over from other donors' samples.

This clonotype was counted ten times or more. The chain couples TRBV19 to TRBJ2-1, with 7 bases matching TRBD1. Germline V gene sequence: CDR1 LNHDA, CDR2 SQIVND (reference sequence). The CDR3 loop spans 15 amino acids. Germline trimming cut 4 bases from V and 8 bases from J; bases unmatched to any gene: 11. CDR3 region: CASSTLDRQGDEQFF. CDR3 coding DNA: TGTGCCAGTAGTACCCTTGACCGGCAGGGGGATGAGCAGTTCTTC.

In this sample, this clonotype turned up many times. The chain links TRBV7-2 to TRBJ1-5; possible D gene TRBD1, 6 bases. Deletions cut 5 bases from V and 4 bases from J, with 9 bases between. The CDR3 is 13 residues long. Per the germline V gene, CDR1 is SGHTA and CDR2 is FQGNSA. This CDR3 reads CASSVDRNQPQHF. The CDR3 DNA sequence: TGTGCCAGCAGCGTGGACAGAAATCAGCCCCAGCATTTT.

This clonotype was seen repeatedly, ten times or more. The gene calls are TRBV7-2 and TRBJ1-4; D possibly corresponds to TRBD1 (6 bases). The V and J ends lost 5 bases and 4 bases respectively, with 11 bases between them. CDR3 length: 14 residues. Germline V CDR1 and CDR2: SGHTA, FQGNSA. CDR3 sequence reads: CASSLDRDNEKLFF. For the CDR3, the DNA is TGTGCCAGCAGCCTGGACAGAGATAATGAAAAACTGTTTTTT. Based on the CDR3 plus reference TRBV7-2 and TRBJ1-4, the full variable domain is GAGVSQSPSNKVTEKGKDVELRCDPISGHTALYWYRQSLGQGLEFLIYFQGNSAPDKSGLPSDRFSAERTGGSVSTLTIQRTQQEDSAVYLCASSLDRDNEKLFFGSGTQLSVL.

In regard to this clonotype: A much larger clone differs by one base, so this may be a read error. The CDR3 loop reads CASSWTGENTEAFF. In DNA form, the CDR3 reads TGTGCCAGCAGCTGGACAGGGGAGAACACTGAAGCTTTCTTT. This chain links TRBV5-5 with TRBJ1-1; TRBD1 agrees at 9 bases. The CDR3 loop spans 14 amino acids. Germline lookup yields CDR1 SGHKS and CDR2 YYEKEE (reference sequence). With V trimmed by 3 bases and J by 1 base, 1 base remained unmatched. Looking up the rest from reference TRBV5-5 and TRBJ1-1 gives the full variable domain: DAGVTQSPTHLIKTRGQQVTLRCSPISGHKSVSWYQQVLGQGPQFIFQYYEKEERGRGNFPDRFSARQFPNYSSELNVNALLLGDSALYLCASSWTGENTEAFFGQGTRLTVV.

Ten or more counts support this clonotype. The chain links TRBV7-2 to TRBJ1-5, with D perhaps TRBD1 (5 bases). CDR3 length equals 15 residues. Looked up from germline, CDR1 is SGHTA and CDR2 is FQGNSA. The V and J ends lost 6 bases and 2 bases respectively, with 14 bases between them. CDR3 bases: TGTGCCAGCAGTTTAACGGGGGACGGCAATCAGCCCCAGCATTTT. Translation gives CASSLTGDGNQPQHF.

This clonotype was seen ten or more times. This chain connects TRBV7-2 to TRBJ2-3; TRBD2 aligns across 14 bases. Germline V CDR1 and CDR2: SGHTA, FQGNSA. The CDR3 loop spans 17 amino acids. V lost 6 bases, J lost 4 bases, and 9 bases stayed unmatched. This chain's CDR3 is CASSPGTSGGIADTQYF. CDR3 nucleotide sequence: TGTGCCAGCAGTCCCGGGACTAGCGGGGGAATAGCAGATACGCAGTATTTT.

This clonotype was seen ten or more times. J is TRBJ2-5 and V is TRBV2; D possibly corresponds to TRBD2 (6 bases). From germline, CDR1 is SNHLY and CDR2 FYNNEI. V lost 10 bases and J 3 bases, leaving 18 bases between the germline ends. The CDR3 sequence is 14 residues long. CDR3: CATGRRGKEETQYF. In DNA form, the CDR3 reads TGTGCCACGGGGAGGCGGGGAAAAGAAGAGACCCAGTACTTC.

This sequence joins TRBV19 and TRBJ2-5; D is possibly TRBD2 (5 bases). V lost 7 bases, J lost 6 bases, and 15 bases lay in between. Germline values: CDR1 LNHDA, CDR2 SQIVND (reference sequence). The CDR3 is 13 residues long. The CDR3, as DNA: TGTGCCAGTACCCCCGGGGTTGCCAAGACCCAGTACTTC. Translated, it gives CASTPGVAKTQYF. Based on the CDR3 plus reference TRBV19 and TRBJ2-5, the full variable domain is DGGITQSPKYLFRKEGQNVTLSCEQNLNHDAMYWYRQDPGQGLRLIYYSQIVNDFQKGDIAEGYSVSREKKESFPLTVTSAQKNPTAFYLCASTPGVAKTQYFGPGTRLLVL.

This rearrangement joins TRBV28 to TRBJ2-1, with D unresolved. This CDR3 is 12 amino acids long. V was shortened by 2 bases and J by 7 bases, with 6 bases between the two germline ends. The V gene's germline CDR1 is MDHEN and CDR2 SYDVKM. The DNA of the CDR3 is TGTGCCAGCAGTTTAATCAAGAATGAGCAGTTCTTC. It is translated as CASSLIKNEQFF.

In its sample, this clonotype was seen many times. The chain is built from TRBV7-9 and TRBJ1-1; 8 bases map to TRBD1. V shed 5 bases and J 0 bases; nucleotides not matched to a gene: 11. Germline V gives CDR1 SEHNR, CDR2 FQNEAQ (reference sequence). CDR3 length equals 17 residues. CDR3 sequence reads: CASSITGGNTMNTEAFF. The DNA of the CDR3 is TGTGCCAGCAGCATTACAGGGGGTAATACAATGAACACTGAAGCTTTCTTT.

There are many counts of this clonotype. DNA of the CDR3: TGCGCCAGCAGCCAGGACGGTAATAAGGGGCGGAACACTGAAGCTTTCTTT. Translated: CASSQDGNKGRNTEAFF. This rearrangement joins TRBV4-1 to TRBJ1-1, with TRBD1 as a possible D gene (5 bases). V was clipped by 3 bases and J by 1 base, with 18 bases between them. In germline, CDR1 is MGHRA, CDR2 YSYEKL. The CDR3 covers 17 residues.

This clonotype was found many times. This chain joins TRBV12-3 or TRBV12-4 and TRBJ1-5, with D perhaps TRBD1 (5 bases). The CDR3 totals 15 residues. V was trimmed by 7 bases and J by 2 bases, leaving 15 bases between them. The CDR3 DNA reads TGTGCCAGCACCCAACGAGGAGGGGGCAATCAGCCCCAGCATTTT. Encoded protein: CASTQRGGGNQPQHF.

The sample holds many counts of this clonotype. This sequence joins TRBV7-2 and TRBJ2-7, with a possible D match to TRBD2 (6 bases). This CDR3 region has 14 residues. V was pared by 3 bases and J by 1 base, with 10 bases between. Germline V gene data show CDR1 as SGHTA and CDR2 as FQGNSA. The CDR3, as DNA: TGTGCCAGCAGCTTGGCGGGAAAATCCTACGAGCAGTACTTC. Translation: CASSLAGKSYEQYF.

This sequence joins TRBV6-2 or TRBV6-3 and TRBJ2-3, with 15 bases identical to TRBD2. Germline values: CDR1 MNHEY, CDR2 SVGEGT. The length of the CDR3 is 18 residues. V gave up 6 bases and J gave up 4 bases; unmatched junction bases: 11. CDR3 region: CASRNLGLAGGPADTQYF. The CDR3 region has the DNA TGTGCCAGCAGAAACCTTGGACTAGCGGGAGGGCCTGCAGATACGCAGTATTTT.

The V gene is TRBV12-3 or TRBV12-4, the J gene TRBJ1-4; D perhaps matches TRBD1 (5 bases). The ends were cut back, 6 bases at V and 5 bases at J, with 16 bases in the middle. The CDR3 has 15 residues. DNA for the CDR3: TGTGCCAGCAGACCCCTCGGCAGGGAGAATGAAAAACTGTTTTTT. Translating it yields CASRPLGRENEKLFF.

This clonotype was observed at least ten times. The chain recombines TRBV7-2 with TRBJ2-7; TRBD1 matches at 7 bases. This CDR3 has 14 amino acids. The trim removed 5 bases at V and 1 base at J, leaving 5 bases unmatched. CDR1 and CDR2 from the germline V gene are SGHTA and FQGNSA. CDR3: CASSASGQSYEQYF. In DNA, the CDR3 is TGTGCCAGCAGCGCCTCGGGACAGTCCTACGAGCAGTACTTC.

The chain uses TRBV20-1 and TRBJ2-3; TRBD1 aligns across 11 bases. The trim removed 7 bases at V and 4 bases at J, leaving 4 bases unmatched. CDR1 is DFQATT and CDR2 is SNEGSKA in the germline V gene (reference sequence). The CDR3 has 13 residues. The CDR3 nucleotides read TGCAGTGAGCGGACAGGGGGCCCAGATACGCAGTATTTT. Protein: CSERTGGPDTQYF.

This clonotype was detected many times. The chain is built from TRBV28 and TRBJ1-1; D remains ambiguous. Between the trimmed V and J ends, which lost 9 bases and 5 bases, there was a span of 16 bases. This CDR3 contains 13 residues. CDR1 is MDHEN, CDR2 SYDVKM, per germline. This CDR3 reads CASLTGRSTEAFF. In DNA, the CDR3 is TGTGCCAGTCTAACTGGGCGGTCTACTGAAGCTTTCTTT.

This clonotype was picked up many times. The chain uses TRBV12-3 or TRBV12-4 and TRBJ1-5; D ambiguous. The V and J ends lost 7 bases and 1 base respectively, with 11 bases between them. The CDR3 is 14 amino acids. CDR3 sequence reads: CASNLRESNQPQHF. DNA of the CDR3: TGTGCCAGCAATTTGAGGGAGAGCAATCAGCCCCAGCATTTT.

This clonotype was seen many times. This CDR3 is CASTWSRNTEAFF. The CDR3 DNA sequence: TGTGCCAGTACCTGGTCTAGGAACACTGAAGCTTTCTTT. This chain links TRBV19 with TRBJ1-1; D is unclear. The V end was cut by 7 bases, the J end by 1 base, with 10 bases between. This CDR3 comprises 13 residues. CDR1 and CDR2 (germline): LNHDA, SQIVND (reference sequence).

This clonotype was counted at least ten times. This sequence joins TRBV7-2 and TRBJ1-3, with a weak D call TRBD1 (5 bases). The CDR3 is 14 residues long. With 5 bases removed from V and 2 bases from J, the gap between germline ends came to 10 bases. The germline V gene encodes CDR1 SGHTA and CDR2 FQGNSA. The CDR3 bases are TGTGCCAGCAGCCTCGGACAAACTGGAAACACCATATATTTT. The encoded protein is CASSLGQTGNTIYF. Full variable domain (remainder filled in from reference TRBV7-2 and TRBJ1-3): GAGVSQSPSNKVTEKGKDVELRCDPISGHTALYWYRQSLGQGLEFLIYFQGNSAPDKSGLPSDRFSAERTGGSVSTLTIQRTQQEDSAVYLCASSLGQTGNTIYFGEGSWLTVV.

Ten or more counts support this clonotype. The chain's CDR3 is CASSSPSASGANVLTF. As DNA, the CDR3 is TGTGCCAGCAGCTCACCATCAGCCTCTGGGGCCAACGTCCTGACTTTC. The chain uses TRBV7-2 and TRBJ2-6; D is ambiguous. Trimming took off 4 bases at V and 0 bases at J, with 10 bases between the two ends. Per germline, CDR1 SGHTA and CDR2 FQGNSA. The CDR3 extends over 16 amino acids. The full variable domain, its missing parts supplied by reference TRBV7-2 and TRBJ2-6, is GAGVSQSPSNKVTEKGKDVELRCDPISGHTALYWYRQSLGQGLEFLIYFQGNSAPDKSGLPSDRFSAERTGGSVSTLTIQRTQQEDSAVYLCASSSPSASGANVLTFGAGSRLTVL.

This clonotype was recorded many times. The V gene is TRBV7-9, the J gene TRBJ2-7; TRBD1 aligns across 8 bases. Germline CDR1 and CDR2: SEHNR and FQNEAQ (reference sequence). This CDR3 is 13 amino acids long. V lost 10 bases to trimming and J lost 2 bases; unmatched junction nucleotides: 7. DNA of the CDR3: TGTGCCATCCCCGGGACAGGTCCCTACGAGCAGTACTTC. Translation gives CAIPGTGPYEQYF.

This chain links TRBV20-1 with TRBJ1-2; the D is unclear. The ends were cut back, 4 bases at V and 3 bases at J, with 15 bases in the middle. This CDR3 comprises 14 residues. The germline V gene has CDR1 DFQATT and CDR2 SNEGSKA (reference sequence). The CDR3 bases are TGCAGTGCTATTGGAAGGAGGGCCTACTATGGCTACACCTTC. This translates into CSAIGRRAYYGYTF.

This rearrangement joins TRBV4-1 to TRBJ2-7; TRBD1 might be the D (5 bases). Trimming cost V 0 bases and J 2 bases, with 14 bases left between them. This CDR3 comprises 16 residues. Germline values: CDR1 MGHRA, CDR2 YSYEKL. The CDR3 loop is CASSQDADGQTYEQYF. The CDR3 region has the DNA TGCGCCAGCAGCCAAGATGCTGACGGACAAACCTACGAGCAGTACTTC.

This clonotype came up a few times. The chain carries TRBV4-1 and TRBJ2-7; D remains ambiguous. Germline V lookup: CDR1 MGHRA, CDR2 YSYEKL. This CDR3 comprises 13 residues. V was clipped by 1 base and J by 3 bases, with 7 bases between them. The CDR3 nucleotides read TGCGCCAGCAGCCAAGCAGAGAACTACGAGCAGTACTTC. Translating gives CASSQAENYEQYF.

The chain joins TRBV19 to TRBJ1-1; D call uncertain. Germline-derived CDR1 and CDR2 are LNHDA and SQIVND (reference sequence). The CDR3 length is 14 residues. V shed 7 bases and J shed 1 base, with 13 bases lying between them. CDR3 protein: CASTKILPNTEAFF. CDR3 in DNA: TGTGCCAGTACCAAAATCCTACCGAACACTGAAGCTTTCTTT.